A single sample is the source of the 27 T cell receptor beta chains below, sequenced in a study of control samples from healthy donors and cancer patients. The data were produced by immunoSEQ multiplex PCR, yet TCRdb's version contains in-frame clones alone and is incomplete. Altogether over 150,000 clones are present, around 90% being singletons, with the ten largest covering about 2.1%. Sequences were obtained from blood. The receptors derive from a woman aged 40-49 years in good health.

This clone was counted between two and nine times. The chain joins TRBV7-9 to TRBJ1-2; D remains unclear. The V gene's germline CDR1 is SEHNR and CDR2 FQNEAQ (reference sequence). The V gene lost 4 bases and the J gene lost 7 bases, with 13 bases spanning the gap. CDR3 length equals 13 residues. CDR3 region: CASSSDPGAGYTF. The CDR3 DNA sequence: TGTGCCAGCAGCTCTGACCCAGGTGCTGGCTACACCTTC.

This clone was found a few times. The chain employs TRBV2 and TRBJ2-7; TRBD2 matches at 11 bases. The CDR3 length is 14 residues. J gave up 6 bases and V 6 bases, and 7 bases lay outside the gene matches. Germline-derived CDR1 and CDR2 are SNHLY and FYNNEI. This CDR3 is CASRVAGGPSEQYF. The DNA for the CDR3 is TGTGCCAGCAGAGTAGCGGGGGGGCCATCCGAGCAGTACTTC.

This clone was seen just once. V and J are TRBV13 and TRBJ2-7, with TRBD2 matching 8 bases. CDR1 and CDR2 from the germline V gene are PRHDT and FYEKMQ (reference sequence). Trimming cost V 3 bases and J 6 bases; bases outside gene matches: 10. CDR3 length equals 15 residues. CDR3 coding DNA: TGTGCCAGCAGCTTCGGGCGGGAGGTGGCCAGCGAGCAGTACTTC. Encoded protein: CASSFGREVASEQYF.

This chain joins TRBV4-2 and TRBJ1-4; D gene uncertain. The CDR3 spans 14 residues. CDR1 and CDR2 (germline): LGHNA, YNFKEQ. V was clipped by 1 base and J by 4 bases, with 7 bases between them. The CDR3 coding sequence is TGTGCCAGCAGCCAAGTACCAGTTAATGAAAAACTGTTTTTT. It specifies CASSQVPVNEKLFF.

The chain carries TRBV5-1 and TRBJ2-1; TRBD2 aligns across 9 bases. CDR3 length: 16 residues. Germline CDR1 SGHRS, CDR2 YFSETQ. Losses at the gene ends were 4 bases for V and 4 bases for J; bases not matched to a gene: 9. DNA for the CDR3: TGCGCCAGCAGCCCGTATAGCGGGGGAGCTTACAATGAGCAGTTCTTC. It specifies CASSPYSGGAYNEQFF.

The J gene is TRBJ1-1, the V gene TRBV11-2; D unresolved. This CDR3 has 14 residues. Trimming left V 7 bases short and J 3 bases short, with 15 bases between. Per germline, CDR1 SGHAT and CDR2 FQNNGV. CDR3 in DNA: TGTGCCAGCAAAATCATGGAGGGTTACACTGAAGCTTTCTTT. Translation gives CASKIMEGYTEAFF.

This clone was counted a few times. This chain joins TRBV10-3 and TRBJ1-2; 11 bases agree with TRBD1. J was trimmed by 8 bases and V by 10 bases; bases with no gene match: 3. Looked up from germline, CDR1 is ENHRY and CDR2 is SYGVKD. CDR3 size: 11 residues. The chain's CDR3 is CATRTGGGYTF. The CDR3 coding sequence is TGTGCCACCCGGACAGGGGGCGGCTACACCTTC.

J is TRBJ1-2 and V is TRBV27, with a tentative D call TRBD1 (5 bases). Between the trimmed V and J ends, which lost 4 bases and 1 base, there was a span of 13 bases. Per the germline V gene, CDR1 is MNHEY and CDR2 is SMNVEV (reference sequence). The CDR3 contains 15 residues. The CDR3 here is CASSSHPRVNYGYTF. CDR3 DNA: TGTGCCAGCAGTTCCCACCCCAGGGTTAACTATGGCTACACCTTC.

The J gene is TRBJ2-2, the V gene TRBV18; D possibly corresponds to TRBD2 (6 bases). This CDR3 has 14 residues. The V end was cut by 3 bases, the J end by 6 bases, with 11 bases between. The germline gives CDR1 KGHSH, CDR2 LQKENI. The CDR3: CASSPTRGSGELFF. Here the CDR3 DNA reads TGTGCCAGCTCACCTACTCGGGGGTCCGGGGAGCTGTTTTTT.

The chain employs TRBV15 and TRBJ1-1, with D perhaps TRBD1 (6 bases). The germline V gene has CDR1 LNHNV and CDR2 YYDKDF (reference sequence). V was shortened by 5 bases and J by 0 bases, with 19 bases between the two germline ends. The CDR3 has 17 residues. For the CDR3, the DNA is TGTGCCACCAGCCGACTTGCAGGGGCCGATGTGAACACTGAAGCTTTCTTT. This gives the protein CATSRLAGADVNTEAFF.

V usage is TRBV3-1 (or the pseudogene TRBV3-2) and J usage is TRBJ1-2; D gene uncertain. CDR3 length equals 15 residues. Germline lookup yields CDR1 LGHDT and CDR2 YNNKEL (reference sequence). V lost 3 bases to trimming and J lost 7 bases, with 18 bases between them. CDR3 sequence reads: CASSQGSQTLFGYTF. The DNA of the CDR3 is TGTGCCAGCAGCCAGGGTTCCCAGACACTCTTTGGCTACACCTTC.

The chain employs TRBV4-2 and TRBJ2-5; D perhaps matches TRBD1 (6 bases). Germline V gene sequence: CDR1 LGHNA, CDR2 YNFKEQ. This CDR3 spans 13 amino acids. V lost 8 bases and J lost 5, with 15 bases in between. CDR3: CASATGPTETQYF. In DNA form, the CDR3 reads TGTGCCAGCGCGACAGGTCCGACGGAGACCCAGTACTTC.

The chain employs TRBV14 and TRBJ1-5, with TRBD1 identical over 9 bases. Germline CDR1 SGHDN, CDR2 FVKESK. V shed 7 bases, J shed 6 bases, and the junction held 7 bases outside the gene matches. The CDR3 is 14 residues long. The CDR3, as DNA: TGTGCCAGCAACCGGGACAGGGTCGGTCAGCCCCAGCATTTT. The encoded protein is CASNRDRVGQPQHF.

The chain has TRBV2 and TRBJ1-4; D possibly corresponds to TRBD1 (5 bases). Germline V CDR1 and CDR2: SNHLY, FYNNEI. V lost 4 bases to trimming and J lost 4 bases, with 25 bases between them. This CDR3 has 19 residues. The CDR3, as DNA: TGTGCCAGCAGTGTAGAGGGAAGGGGACCCAGAGGGTATAATGAAAAACTGTTTTTT. It codes for CASSVEGRGPRGYNEKLFF.

The rearrangement uses TRBV3-1 (or the pseudogene TRBV3-2) and TRBJ1-1; 7 bases line up with TRBD1. Germline-derived CDR1 and CDR2 are LGHDT and YNNKEL (reference sequence). CDR3 length: 15 residues. The trim removed 3 bases at V and 0 bases at J, leaving 4 bases unmatched. The CDR3 region is CASSQGTAMNTEAFF. The CDR3, as DNA: TGTGCCAGCAGCCAGGGGACAGCGATGAACACTGAAGCTTTCTTT.

The V gene is TRBV4-1, the J gene TRBJ2-1, with a tentative D call TRBD2 (7 bases). The germline V gene encodes CDR1 MGHRA and CDR2 YSYEKL. The CDR3 has 15 amino acids. V lost 4 bases and J lost 3, with 13 bases in between. CDR3 bases: TGCGCCAGCAGCCTAGGGGGGGGCGTCTACAATGAGCAGTTCTTC. This gives the protein CASSLGGGVYNEQFF.

This chain links TRBV5-8 with TRBJ2-1; D may be TRBD1 or TRBD2 (5 bases each). With 4 bases removed from V and 4 bases from J, the gap between germline ends came to 12 bases. The CDR3 sequence is 14 residues long. Germline-derived CDR1 and CDR2 are SGHTS and YDEGEE. This chain's CDR3 is CASSPKWGYNEQFF. As DNA, the CDR3 is TGTGCCAGCAGCCCGAAGTGGGGGTACAATGAGCAGTTCTTC. Full variable domain (outside the CDR3, taken from reference TRBV5-8 and TRBJ2-1): EAGVTQSPTHLIKTRGQQATLRCSPISGHTSVYWYQQALGLGLQFLLWYDEGEERNRGNFPPRFSGRQFPNYSSELNVNALELEDSALYLCASSPKWGYNEQFFGPGTRLTVL.

The chain combines TRBV18 with TRBJ2-5, with 7 bases that match TRBD2. This CDR3 spans 15 amino acids. Per the germline V gene, CDR1 is KGHSH and CDR2 is LQKENI. Losses at the gene ends were 8 bases for V and 1 base for J; bases not matched to a gene: 10. In nucleotides, the CDR3 is TGTGCCAGCACCGCCGGGACTACCTCCCAAGAGACCCAGTACTTC. Translation: CASTAGTTSQETQYF.

This clone is a singleton in its sample. CDR3 sequence (DNA): TGTGCCAGCAGCTCAAAGGGGTCCAATCAGCCCCAGCATTTT. Residues: CASSSKGSNQPQHF. The genes are TRBV7-9 and TRBJ1-5; possible D gene TRBD1, 5 bases. The CDR3 length is 14 residues. Trimming shortened V by 4 bases and J by 3 bases, and 10 bases separated the two germline ends. From germline, CDR1 is SEHNR and CDR2 FQNEAQ (reference sequence).

The genes are TRBV6-1 and TRBJ1-2; D possibly corresponds to TRBD1 (5 bases). The V gene's germline CDR1 is MNHNS and CDR2 SASEGT. Deletions cut 2 bases from V and 3 bases from J, with 7 bases between. This CDR3 region has 13 residues. Written as DNA, the CDR3 is TGTGCCAGCAGTGAATTAGGGGACTATGGCTACACCTTC. Protein product: CASSELGDYGYTF.

This clone came up once. The chain has TRBV4-2 and TRBJ1-3, with TRBD1 as a possible D gene (5 bases). Per the germline V gene, CDR1 is LGHNA and CDR2 is YNFKEQ. Trimming removed 0 bases from V and 6 bases from J, with 15 bases in between. The CDR3 has 16 amino acids. CDR3 DNA sequence: TGTGCCAGCAGCCAAGAATGGGGCCAGGCCGAAAACACCATATATTTT. It encodes CASSQEWGQAENTIYF.

V gene TRBV29-1 combines with J gene TRBJ1-2, with 7 bases identical to TRBD1. Per germline, CDR1 SQVTM and CDR2 ANQGSEA. The V segment lost 7 bases and the J segment 7 bases; nucleotides outside the gene matches: 12. The CDR3 runs 13 residues. CDR3 residues: CSADDREIAGYTF. The CDR3 coding sequence is TGCAGCGCTGATGACAGGGAAATAGCTGGCTACACCTTC.

The CDR3, as DNA: TGTGCCAGCAGTTCGAGTACAGGGGGCTACGAGCAGTACTTC. It yields the protein CASSSSTGGYEQYF. The gene calls are TRBV27 and TRBJ2-7; 8 bases line up with TRBD1. Germline CDR1 MNHEY, CDR2 SMNVEV (reference sequence). The CDR3 contains 14 residues. Germline trimming cut 4 bases from V and 3 bases from J; bases unmatched to any gene: 5.

This clone came up once. The rearrangement links TRBV6-1 to TRBJ1-2; D is unclear. The ends were cut back, 2 bases at V and 4 bases at J, with 14 bases in the middle. Germline lookup yields CDR1 MNHNS and CDR2 SASEGT. The CDR3 has 15 amino acids. The CDR3, as DNA: TGTGCCAGCAGTGAAATGGGAGCCCCACGCTATGGCTACACCTTC. Translation: CASSEMGAPRYGYTF.

This rearrangement joins TRBV18 to TRBJ1-2; D gene ambiguous. This CDR3 spans 15 amino acids. Germline assignment: CDR1 KGHSH and CDR2 LQKENI. Trimming took 4 bases from V and 3 from J, leaving 15 bases between them. DNA for the CDR3: TGTGCCAGCTCACTGCAGACCGCGGAATACTATGGCTACACCTTC. It translates to CASSLQTAEYYGYTF.

The rearrangement joins TRBV24-1 to TRBJ1-5; perhaps TRBD1 as D (5 bases). The length of the CDR3 is 16 residues. Germline V gene data show CDR1 as KGHDR and CDR2 as SFDVKD. V was clipped by 1 base and J by 5 bases, with 14 bases between them. The CDR3, as DNA: TGTGCCACCAGTGATTTCCCCGTTAAAGGGGATCAGCCCCAGCATTTT. Its translation: CATSDFPVKGDQPQHF.

Many counts were recorded for this clone. The same CDR3 is also encoded by other DNA sequences in this sample. The chain recombines TRBV6-5 with TRBJ2-1; maybe TRBD2 (5 bases). This CDR3 has 15 residues. V was pared by 6 bases and J by 0 bases, with 12 bases between. Germline CDR1 and CDR2: MNHEY and SVGAGI. The CDR3: CASRDGLGSYNEQFF. The CDR3 nucleotides read TGTGCCAGCAGGGACGGACTCGGCTCCTACAATGAGCAGTTCTTC.